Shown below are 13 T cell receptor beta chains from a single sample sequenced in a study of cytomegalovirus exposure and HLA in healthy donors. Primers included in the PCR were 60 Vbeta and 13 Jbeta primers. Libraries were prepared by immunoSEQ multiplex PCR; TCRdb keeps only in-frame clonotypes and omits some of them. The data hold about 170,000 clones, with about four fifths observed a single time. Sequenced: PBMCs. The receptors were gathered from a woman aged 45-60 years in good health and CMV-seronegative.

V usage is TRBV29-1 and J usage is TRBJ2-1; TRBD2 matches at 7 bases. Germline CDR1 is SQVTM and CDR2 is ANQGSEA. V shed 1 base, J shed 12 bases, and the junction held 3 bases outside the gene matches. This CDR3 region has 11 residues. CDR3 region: CSVEGGGGQFF. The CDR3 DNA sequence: TGCAGCGTTGAAGGGGGGGGTGGGCAGTTCTTC.

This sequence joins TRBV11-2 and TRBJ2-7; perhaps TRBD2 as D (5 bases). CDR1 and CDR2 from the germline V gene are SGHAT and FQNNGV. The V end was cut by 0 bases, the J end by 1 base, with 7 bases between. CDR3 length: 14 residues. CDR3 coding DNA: TGTGCCAGCAGCTTAGACCGGGGATCCTACGAGCAGTACTTC. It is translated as CASSLDRGSYEQYF.

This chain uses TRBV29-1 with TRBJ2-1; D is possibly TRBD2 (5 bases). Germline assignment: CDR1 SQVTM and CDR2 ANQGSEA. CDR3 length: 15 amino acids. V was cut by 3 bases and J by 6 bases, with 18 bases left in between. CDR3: CSVEHGVRRLNEQFF. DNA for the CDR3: TGCAGCGTTGAGCACGGGGTACGACGTCTCAATGAGCAGTTCTTC.

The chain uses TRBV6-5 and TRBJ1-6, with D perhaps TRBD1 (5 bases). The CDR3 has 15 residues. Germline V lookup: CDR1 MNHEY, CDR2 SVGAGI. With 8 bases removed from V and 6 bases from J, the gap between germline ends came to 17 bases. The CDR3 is CASGFLRVTNSPLHF. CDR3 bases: TGTGCCAGCGGTTTTCTCAGGGTTACTAATTCACCCCTCCACTTT.

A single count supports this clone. In nucleotides, the CDR3 is TGCAGCGTTGAGAGAGCCGACTCAGTCCAGCGGGAAATCCTCAATGAGCAGTTCTTC. This translates into CSVERADSVQREILNEQFF. The chain employs TRBV29-1 and TRBJ2-1, with 7 bases aligning to TRBD2. The CDR3 spans 19 residues. The J segment lost 6 bases and the V segment lost 3 bases, leaving 23 bases of the junction unmatched. Per the germline V gene, CDR1 is SQVTM and CDR2 is ANQGSEA.

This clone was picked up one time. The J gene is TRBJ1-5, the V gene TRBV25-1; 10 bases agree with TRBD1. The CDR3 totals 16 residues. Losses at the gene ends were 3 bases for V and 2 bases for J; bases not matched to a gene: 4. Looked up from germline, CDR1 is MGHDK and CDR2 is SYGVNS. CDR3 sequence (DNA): TGTGCCAGCAGTGAGACAGGGGGCCTAGGCAATCAGCCCCAGCATTTT. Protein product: CASSETGGLGNQPQHF.

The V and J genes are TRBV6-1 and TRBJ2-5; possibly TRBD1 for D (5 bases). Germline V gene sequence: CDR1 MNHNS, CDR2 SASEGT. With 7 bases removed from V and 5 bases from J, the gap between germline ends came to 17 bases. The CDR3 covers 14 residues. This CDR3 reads CASKRWGPDETQYF. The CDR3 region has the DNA TGTGCCAGCAAGAGGTGGGGCCCCGATGAGACCCAGTACTTC.

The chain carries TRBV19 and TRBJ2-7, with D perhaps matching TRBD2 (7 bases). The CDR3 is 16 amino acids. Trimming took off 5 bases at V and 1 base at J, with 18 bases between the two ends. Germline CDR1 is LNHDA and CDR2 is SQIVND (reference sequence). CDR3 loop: CASSDRGGTNSYEQYF. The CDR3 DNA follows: TGTGCCAGTAGTGATAGGGGGGGGACAAATTCCTACGAGCAGTACTTC.

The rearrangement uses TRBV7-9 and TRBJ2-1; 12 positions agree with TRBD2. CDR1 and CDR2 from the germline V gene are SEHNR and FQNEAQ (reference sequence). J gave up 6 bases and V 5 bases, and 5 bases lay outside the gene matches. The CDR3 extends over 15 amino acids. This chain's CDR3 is CASSETSGRGNEQFF. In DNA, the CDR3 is TGTGCCAGCAGCGAGACTAGCGGGAGAGGCAATGAGCAGTTCTTC.

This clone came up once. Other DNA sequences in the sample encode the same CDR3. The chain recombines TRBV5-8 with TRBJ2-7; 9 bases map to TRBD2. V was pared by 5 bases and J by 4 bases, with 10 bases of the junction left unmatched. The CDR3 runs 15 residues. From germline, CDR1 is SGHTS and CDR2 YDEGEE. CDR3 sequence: CASSRTSGGLYEQYF. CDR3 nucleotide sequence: TGTGCCAGCAGTCGGACCAGCGGGGGGCTATACGAGCAGTACTTC.

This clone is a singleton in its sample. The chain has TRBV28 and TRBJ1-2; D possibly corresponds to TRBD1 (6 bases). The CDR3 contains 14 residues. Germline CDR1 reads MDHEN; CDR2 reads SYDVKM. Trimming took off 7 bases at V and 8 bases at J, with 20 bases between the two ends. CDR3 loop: CASTNSAGARGYTF. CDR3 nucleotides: TGTGCCAGCACAAATTCGGCAGGGGCCCGAGGCTACACCTTC.

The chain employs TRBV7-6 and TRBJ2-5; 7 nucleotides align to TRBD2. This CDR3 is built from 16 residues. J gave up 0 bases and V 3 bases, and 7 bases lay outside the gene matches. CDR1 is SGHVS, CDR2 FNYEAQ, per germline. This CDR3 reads CASSFGQLAHQETQYF. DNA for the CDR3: TGTGCCAGCAGCTTCGGTCAACTAGCGCACCAAGAGACCCAGTACTTC.

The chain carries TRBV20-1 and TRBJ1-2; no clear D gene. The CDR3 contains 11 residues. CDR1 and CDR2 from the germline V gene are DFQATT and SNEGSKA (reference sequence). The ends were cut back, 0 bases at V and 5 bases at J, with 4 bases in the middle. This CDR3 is CSARDGYGYTF. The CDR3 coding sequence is TGCAGTGCTAGAGACGGGTATGGCTACACCTTC.